These T cell receptor beta chains were read from a single sample in a study of cytomegalovirus exposure and HLA in healthy donors. Only in-frame clones appear in the TCRdb table, and some are missing; sequencing was by immunoSEQ multiplex PCR. The sample lists 150,000 to 200,000 clones, around 86% occurring once. Sequencing was performed on PBMCs. The receptors originated from a man in his forties or fifties in good health and CMV-seropositive. Each CDR3 is given with its conserved first and last residue. A D gene is named only where the DNA matches it firmly. The size entry is marked missing in some rows and otherwise reads once, few, many or a size class.

j_call: TRBJ1-4
v_call: TRBV7-2
clone_size: -
d_call: -
cdr3_nt: TGTGCCAGCAGCCGAATGGGACAACTAAATGAAAAACTGTTTTTT
cdr3_aa: CASSRMGQLNEKLFF

j_call: TRBJ2-5
v_call: TRBV19
clone_size: -
d_call: TRBD2
cdr3_nt: TGTGCCAGTAGTATCCCAGCGGGAGGGCCTGCTGAGACCCAGTACTTC
cdr3_aa: CASSIPAGGPAETQYF

j_call: TRBJ2-1
v_call: TRBV6-1
clone_size: -
d_call: TRBD2
cdr3_nt: TGTGCCAGCAGTAAAACAGCGGGGGGATACAATGAGCAGTTCTTC
cdr3_aa: CASSKTAGGYNEQFF

j_call: TRBJ2-3
v_call: TRBV11-2
clone_size: -
d_call: -
cdr3_nt: TGTGCCAGCAGCTTAGATGGGCGGGGGCACACAGATACGCAGTATTTT
cdr3_aa: CASSLDGRGHTDTQYF

j_call: TRBJ2-7
v_call: TRBV28
clone_size: once
d_call: -
cdr3_nt: TGTGCCAGCCATGGCGGGACAGCGACCTCCTACGAGCAGTACTTC
cdr3_aa: CASHGGTATSYEQYF

j_call: TRBJ2-7
v_call: TRBV15
clone_size: -
d_call: TRBD1
cdr3_nt: TGTGCCACCAGCAGAGACGACAGGGGGCAAAACGGGCAGTACTTC
cdr3_aa: CATSRDDRGQNGQYF

j_call: TRBJ1-6
v_call: TRBV6-5
clone_size: few
d_call: TRBD1
cdr3_nt: TGTGCCAGCAGTCCCGCGGGACAGGGTATTTCACCCCTCCACTTT
cdr3_aa: CASSPAGQGISPLHF

j_call: TRBJ1-6
v_call: TRBV7-2
clone_size: -
d_call: -
cdr3_nt: TGTGCCAGCAGCCACCCCCCAGCGCCCCTCCACTTT
cdr3_aa: CASSHPPAPLHF

j_call: TRBJ2-1
v_call: TRBV5-5
clone_size: once
d_call: -
cdr3_nt: TGTGCCAGCAGCTTGTGGCAGGGCCCCTACAATGAGCAGTTCTTC
cdr3_aa: CASSLWQGPYNEQFF

j_call: TRBJ2-2
v_call: TRBV7-8
clone_size: -
d_call: -
cdr3_nt: TGTGCCAGCAGCTTCTACTCCCAGGGTGTTGGGGAGCTGTTTTTT
cdr3_aa: CASSFYSQGVGELFF

j_call: TRBJ2-3
v_call: TRBV6-1
clone_size: -
d_call: -
cdr3_nt: TGTGCCAGCAGTGAAGGGGCTAGCGTAGTGTCAGATACGCAGTATTTT
cdr3_aa: CASSEGASVVSDTQYF

j_call: TRBJ1-4
v_call: TRBV6-4
clone_size: -
d_call: -
cdr3_nt: TGTGCCAGCATCGACCCCACCAGGGCAACTAATGAAAAACTGTTTTTT
cdr3_aa: CASIDPTRATNEKLFF

j_call: TRBJ2-5
v_call: TRBV2
clone_size: -
d_call: TRBD2
cdr3_nt: TGTGCCAGCAGTGAGTCCGGGGGGGCTCGGGAGACCCAGTACTTC
cdr3_aa: CASSESGGARETQYF

j_call: TRBJ1-2
v_call: TRBV2
clone_size: -
d_call: -
cdr3_nt: TGTGCCAGCACCAAAACCGGGACACCTAACTATGGCTACACCTTC
cdr3_aa: CASTKTGTPNYGYTF

j_call: TRBJ2-7
v_call: TRBV27
clone_size: once
d_call: TRBD1
cdr3_nt: TGTGCCAGCCACGGGACAGCCGAGCAGTACTTC
cdr3_aa: CASHGTAEQYF

j_call: TRBJ1-5
v_call: TRBV27
clone_size: -
d_call: -
cdr3_nt: TGTGCCAGCAGTTTATCGCAACTTGAGCCCCAGCATTTT
cdr3_aa: CASSLSQLEPQHF

j_call: TRBJ1-2
v_call: TRBV5-4
clone_size: -
d_call: -
cdr3_nt: TGTGCCAGCCGACCGGGACAAGAGACCTATGGCTACACCTTC
cdr3_aa: CASRPGQETYGYTF

j_call: TRBJ2-5
v_call: TRBV7-9
clone_size: once
d_call: -
cdr3_nt: TGTGCCACCCAGAGGGAGTACCAAGAGACCCAGTACTTC
cdr3_aa: CATQREYQETQYF

j_call: TRBJ1-2
v_call: TRBV7-2
clone_size: -
d_call: -
cdr3_nt: TGTGCCAGCAGCTTAGATGGGGCCTCTGGCTACACCTTC
cdr3_aa: CASSLDGASGYTF

j_call: TRBJ2-7
v_call: TRBV9
clone_size: -
d_call: TRBD1
cdr3_nt: TGTGCCAGCAGCAAGACTGGACAGGGGGGACTCGAGCAGTACTTC
cdr3_aa: CASSKTGQGGLEQYF

j_call: TRBJ2-5
v_call: TRBV9
clone_size: once
d_call: -
cdr3_nt: TGTGCCAGCAGCGTAGGGACAGATCTGGAGACCCAGTACTTC
cdr3_aa: CASSVGTDLETQYF

j_call: TRBJ2-7
v_call: TRBV6-5
clone_size: -
d_call: TRBD1
cdr3_nt: TGTGCCAGCAGTTACGAAGGGACAGGGTCACCCTACGAGCAGTACTTC
cdr3_aa: CASSYEGTGSPYEQYF

j_call: TRBJ2-1
v_call: TRBV2
clone_size: -
d_call: -
cdr3_nt: TGTGCCAGCGATCAGGGACTCAACAATGAGCAGTTCTTC
cdr3_aa: CASDQGLNNEQFF

j_call: TRBJ2-1
v_call: TRBV5-1
clone_size: -
d_call: TRBD2
cdr3_nt: TGCGCCAGCAGCGAGGGACTAGCCGAGCAGTTCTTC
cdr3_aa: CASSEGLAEQFF

j_call: TRBJ1-5
v_call: TRBV21-1
clone_size: once
d_call: -
cdr3_nt: TGTGCCAGACAGGACAGGGGGCCTCCTCAGCCCCAGCATTTT
cdr3_aa: CARQDRGPPQPQHF

j_call: TRBJ1-1
v_call: TRBV6-1
clone_size: -
d_call: TRBD1
cdr3_nt: TGTGCCAGCAGTGAAAACAGGGGAAGCACTGAAGCTTTCTTT
cdr3_aa: CASSENRGSTEAFF

j_call: TRBJ1-2
v_call: TRBV9
clone_size: -
d_call: -
cdr3_nt: TGTGCCAGCCATCCTCAGGGGAGCTATGGCTACACCTTC
cdr3_aa: CASHPQGSYGYTF

j_call: TRBJ2-3
v_call: TRBV7-6
clone_size: -
d_call: -
cdr3_nt: TGTGCCAGCAGCTTAGCTCAGGGTTTCAGAGGAGATACGCAGTATTTT
cdr3_aa: CASSLAQGFRGDTQYF

j_call: TRBJ2-3
v_call: TRBV27
clone_size: -
d_call: -
cdr3_nt: TGTGCCAGCAGTTTATGGCTAGCTACAGACACAGATACGCAGTATTTT
cdr3_aa: CASSLWLATDTDTQYF

j_call: TRBJ2-7
v_call: TRBV7-2
clone_size: -
d_call: -
cdr3_nt: TGTGCCAGCAGCAGGGACACTTACGAGCAGTACTTC
cdr3_aa: CASSRDTYEQYF

j_call: TRBJ2-1
v_call: TRBV5-4
clone_size: -
d_call: TRBD2
cdr3_nt: TGTGCCAGCAGCCGGACTAGCGCTACCTACAATGAGCAGTTCTTC
cdr3_aa: CASSRTSATYNEQFF

j_call: TRBJ2-1
v_call: TRBV5-6
clone_size: once
d_call: -
cdr3_nt: TGTGCCAGCAGCGAGTCCGGAGATGAGCAGTTCTTC
cdr3_aa: CASSESGDEQFF

j_call: TRBJ2-5
v_call: TRBV15
clone_size: few
d_call: -
cdr3_nt: TGTGCCACCAGCAGAGACCCAACAGATTTCGGAGAGACCCAGTACTTC
cdr3_aa: CATSRDPTDFGETQYF

j_call: TRBJ2-7
v_call: TRBV27
clone_size: -
d_call: TRBD1
cdr3_nt: TGTGCCAGCAGTTTTGGGACAGGGAACTACGAGCAGTACTTC
cdr3_aa: CASSFGTGNYEQYF

j_call: TRBJ2-1
v_call: TRBV2
clone_size: -
d_call: -
cdr3_nt: TGTGCCAGCAGCCCCTACGGGGGTCGCTCCTACAATGAGCAGTTCTTC
cdr3_aa: CASSPYGGRSYNEQFF

j_call: TRBJ1-6
v_call: TRBV5-1
clone_size: few
d_call: TRBD1
cdr3_nt: TGCGCCAGCAGCTTGGGACAGGGAAGCTCCTATAATTCACCCCTCCACTTT
cdr3_aa: CASSLGQGSSYNSPLHF

j_call: TRBJ2-3
v_call: TRBV9
clone_size: -
d_call: TRBD2
cdr3_nt: TGTGCCAGCAGCGTAGCGGGGGGGGAGGGGTCAGATACGCAGTATTTT
cdr3_aa: CASSVAGGEGSDTQYF

j_call: TRBJ2-7
v_call: TRBV5-1
clone_size: -
d_call: TRBD1
cdr3_nt: TGCGCCAGCAGCTTGGCGGGACAGGGGTACGAGCAGTACTTC
cdr3_aa: CASSLAGQGYEQYF

j_call: TRBJ1-5
v_call: TRBV7-8
clone_size: -
d_call: TRBD1
cdr3_nt: TGTGCCAGCAGCTTCAGGGGGGCGGGCAATCAGCCCCAGCATTTT
cdr3_aa: CASSFRGAGNQPQHF

j_call: TRBJ1-1
v_call: TRBV5-1
clone_size: -
d_call: TRBD1
cdr3_nt: TGCGCCAGCAGCTTGATACAGGGGGCAAGTATGGAAGCTTTCTTT
cdr3_aa: CASSLIQGASMEAFF

j_call: TRBJ2-5
v_call: TRBV9
clone_size: -
d_call: -
cdr3_nt: TGTGCCAGCAGCCCTATCACAGGGACTACGGAGCAGTACTTC
cdr3_aa: CASSPITGTTEQYF

j_call: TRBJ1-2
v_call: TRBV28
clone_size: -
d_call: -
cdr3_nt: TGTGCCACCTCTCCCGGACAGTACTATGGCTACACCTTC
cdr3_aa: CATSPGQYYGYTF

j_call: TRBJ2-5
v_call: TRBV25-1
clone_size: -
d_call: -
cdr3_nt: TGTGCCAGCAGTCCTGGGGCGACCCAGTACTTC
cdr3_aa: CASSPGATQYF

j_call: TRBJ1-6
v_call: TRBV5-1
clone_size: -
d_call: -
cdr3_nt: TGCGCCAGCAGCTTTACCGGAGGGAGCTCCTATAATTCACCCCTCCACTTT
cdr3_aa: CASSFTGGSSYNSPLHF

j_call: TRBJ2-7
v_call: TRBV7-9
clone_size: -
d_call: TRBD1
cdr3_nt: TGTTCCAGCAGTCCTCAGGGGGCTGGGCCGACCTACGAGCAGTACTTC
cdr3_aa: CSSSPQGAGPTYEQYF

j_call: TRBJ2-1
v_call: TRBV9
clone_size: -
d_call: TRBD2
cdr3_nt: TGTGCCAGCAGCGTAGGGTCTAGCGGGGGTTATGAGCAGTTCTTC
cdr3_aa: CASSVGSSGGYEQFF

j_call: TRBJ1-1
v_call: TRBV28
clone_size: -
d_call: -
cdr3_nt: TGTGCCAGCAGTTTAGAGGGAGGGACTGAAGCTTTCTTT
cdr3_aa: CASSLEGGTEAFF

j_call: TRBJ2-1
v_call: TRBV15
clone_size: -
d_call: -
cdr3_nt: TGTGCCACCAGCAAAGACAGGGGAGGGGGGAATGAGCAGTTCTTC
cdr3_aa: CATSKDRGGGNEQFF

j_call: TRBJ2-7
v_call: TRBV7-2
clone_size: -
d_call: TRBD1
cdr3_nt: TGTGCCAGCAGCTTAGACGCGACAGGGGTCTCCTACGAGCAGTACTTC
cdr3_aa: CASSLDATGVSYEQYF

j_call: TRBJ2-7
v_call: TRBV6-1
clone_size: -
d_call: TRBD1
cdr3_nt: TGTGCCAGCTCCCGGGACAGGGGTTCCTACGAGCAGTACTTC
cdr3_aa: CASSRDRGSYEQYF